A single TCR beta chain is shown here with its context. The junction and the germline gene differ at one end; a read error may be behind it. The data stem from a study of T cells in Graves' hyperthyroidism and ophthalmopathy. Per germline, CDR1 SGHRS and CDR2 YFSETQ. This CDR3 contains 15 residues. Newly diagnosed hyperthyroidism patients aged 18 to 65 years had disease lasting under 2 months. The source of the PBMCs was 10 ml of fresh peripheral blood. RNA transcripts gave rise to amplified TCR beta CDR3 regions. During a first-round RT-PCR of the TCR CDR3, the HTBI primer set was used. A single record per CDR3 protein comes from TCRdb applying MiXCR to the multiplex PCR reads. The sample carries some 800,000 distinct CDR3 sequences, around 39% recorded once.

The chain recombines TRBV5-1 with TRBJ1-3, with TRBD1 as a possible D gene (5 bases). Sequenced material: blood. This TCR was recovered from a man aged 18 to 30 with Graves' hyperthyroidism. This CDR3 is CASSPSGTSGNTMYF. The CDR3 DNA sequence: TGCGCCAGCAGCCCCTCAGGGACTTCTGGAAACACCATGTATTTT.